The 24 T cell receptor beta chains below were found in one sample sequenced in a study of control samples from healthy donors and cancer patients. Produced via immunoSEQ multiplex PCR; TCRdb's table is partial and in-frame only. This sample yields fewer than 200,000 clones, of which roughly nine tenths are seen a single time; 1.2% to 1.5% belongs to the top ten. The sample consisted of blood. Receptors were obtained from a man in his thirties or forties in good health.

The V and J genes are TRBV7-6 and TRBJ2-5; possibly TRBD2 for D (6 bases). This CDR3 has 17 amino acids. The ends were cut back, 5 bases at V and 4 bases at J, with 23 bases in the middle. From germline, CDR1 is SGHVS and CDR2 FNYEAQ. For the CDR3, the DNA is TGTGCCAGCAGCCGCCCCGGGACTCAAAGGTGGCCAGAGACCCAGTACTTC. Residues: CASSRPGTQRWPETQYF. Full variable domain (missing parts from reference TRBV7-6 and TRBJ2-5): GAGVSQSPRYKVTKRGQDVALRCDPISGHVSLYWYRQALGQGPEFLTYFNYEAQQDKSGLPNDRFSAERPEGSISTLTIQRTEQRDSAMYRCASSRPGTQRWPETQYFGPGTRLLVL.

The chain combines TRBV19 with TRBJ2-3; the D gene is possibly TRBD2 (7 bases). Germline V gene sequence: CDR1 LNHDA, CDR2 SQIVND (reference sequence). CDR3 length: 15 residues. V was pared by 9 bases and J by 7 bases, with 23 bases between. The CDR3 is CASRGSGLGGYTQYF. The CDR3 DNA follows: TGTGCCAGCAGGGGCTCCGGACTAGGTGGATATACGCAGTATTTT.

The DNA for the CDR3 is TGTGCCAGCAGCTTGGTTAAGGGGTGGAACTATGGCTACACCTTC. It encodes CASSLVKGWNYGYTF. The chain uses TRBV5-6 and TRBJ1-2, with a possible D match to TRBD1 (5 bases). The V and J ends lost 0 bases and 2 bases respectively, with 11 bases between them. This CDR3 has 15 residues. Germline assignment: CDR1 SGHDT and CDR2 YYEEEE.

DNA of the CDR3: TGTGCCACCAGTGATCCCGGCGCGGGTGTAAATCAGCCCCAGCATTTT. Encoded protein: CATSDPGAGVNQPQHF. This rearrangement joins TRBV24-1 to TRBJ1-5; D remains unclear. Germline CDR1 and CDR2: KGHDR and SFDVKD. The CDR3 has 16 amino acids. V was clipped by 3 bases and J by 4 bases, with 15 bases between them.

The chain has TRBV28 and TRBJ2-7; D is perhaps TRBD1 or TRBD2 (5 bases each). CDR3 length equals 14 residues. Trimming left V 2 bases short and J 0 bases short, with 8 bases between. Germline CDR1 and CDR2: MDHEN and SYDVKM. CDR3 protein: CASSLGTVSYEQYF. The CDR3 nucleotides read TGTGCCAGCAGTTTAGGGACGGTCTCCTACGAGCAGTACTTC. The full variable domain, its missing parts supplied by reference TRBV28 and TRBJ2-7, is DVKVTQSSRYLVKRTGEKVFLECVQDMDHENMFWYRQDPGLGLRLIYFSYDVKMKEKGDIPEGYSVSREKKERFSLILESASTNQTSMYLCASSLGTVSYEQYFGPGTRLTVT.

The gene calls are TRBV7-9 and TRBJ1-3; D gene unclear. The V end lost 2 bases, the J end lost 0 bases, and 8 bases lay between the germline ends. Germline V lookup: CDR1 SEHNR, CDR2 FQNEAQ (reference sequence). The CDR3 length is 15 residues. CDR3: CASSLMAGSGNTIYF. The CDR3 DNA is TGTGCCAGCAGCTTAATGGCGGGCTCTGGAAACACCATATATTTT.

This chain uses TRBV7-2 with TRBJ2-6; 10 positions match TRBD1. Per the germline V gene, CDR1 is SGHTA and CDR2 is FQGNSA. There are 16 residues in the CDR3. V gave up 5 bases and J gave up 1 base; unmatched junction bases: 2. CDR3 protein: CASSKDRGSGANVLTF. As DNA, the CDR3 is TGTGCCAGCAGCAAGGACAGGGGGTCTGGGGCCAACGTCCTGACTTTC.

The chain carries TRBV27 and TRBJ2-7; D ambiguous. This CDR3 has 14 amino acids. V gave up 5 bases and J gave up 0 bases, with 11 bases separating them. Per the germline V gene, CDR1 is MNHEY and CDR2 is SMNVEV (reference sequence). The CDR3 protein is CASSHRKYSYEQYF. The CDR3 coding sequence is TGTGCCAGCAGTCACCGGAAATACTCCTACGAGCAGTACTTC.

The chain carries TRBV13 and TRBJ1-5; D not certain. From germline, CDR1 is PRHDT and CDR2 FYEKMQ (reference sequence). CDR3 length equals 16 residues. V was cut by 0 bases and J by 0 bases, with 9 bases left in between. The chain's CDR3 is CASSLGPMYSNQPQHF. CDR3 nucleotides: TGTGCCAGCAGCTTAGGACCGATGTATAGCAATCAGCCCCAGCATTTT.

The chain links TRBV11-3 to TRBJ2-1, with a possible D match to TRBD1 (5 bases). The germline gives CDR1 SGHNT, CDR2 YENEEA. Trimming shortened V by 5 bases and J by 8 bases, and 13 bases separated the two germline ends. CDR3 size: 13 residues. CDR3 coding DNA: TGTGCCAGCAGCGCCTACAGCAGGGATGAGCAGTTCTTC. It specifies CASSAYSRDEQFF.

This sequence joins TRBV4-3 and TRBJ2-7; 10 bases map to TRBD2. CDR3 length: 14 amino acids. V shed 4 bases, J shed 4 bases, and the junction held 4 bases outside the gene matches. The germline V gene encodes CDR1 LGHNA and CDR2 YSLEER. DNA for the CDR3: TGCGCCAGCAGCCCTAGCGGGGGCGAGTACGAGCAGTACTTC. Protein product: CASSPSGGEYEQYF.

The J gene is TRBJ2-3, the V gene TRBV14; 7 positions agree with TRBD1. The CDR3 runs to 16 residues. The V and J ends lost 0 bases and 5 bases, in that order; junction bases with no gene match: 8. Germline V gives CDR1 SGHDN, CDR2 FVKESK. CDR3 nucleotide sequence: TGTGCCAGCAGCCAAGAAATTACGACAGGGAGAGATACGCAGTATTTT. Translating gives CASSQEITTGRDTQYF.

The gene calls are TRBV24-1 and TRBJ2-4; 10 bases match TRBD1. Germline-derived CDR1 and CDR2 are KGHDR and SFDVKD. CDR3 length: 19 residues. The V segment lost 4 bases and the J segment 3 bases; nucleotides outside the gene matches: 14. DNA of the CDR3: TGTGCCACCAGTGACCCGGACAGGGGGACCCGAGGAGGCAAAAACATTCAGTACTTC. This translates into CATSDPDRGTRGGKNIQYF.

The V and J genes are TRBV19 and TRBJ1-1, with D hard to call. V lost 10 bases, J lost 4 bases, and 10 bases lay in between. There are 11 residues in the CDR3. Germline assignment: CDR1 LNHDA and CDR2 SQIVND (reference sequence). Here the CDR3 reads CATSAPTEAFF. Written as DNA, the CDR3 is TGTGCCACGAGCGCTCCCACTGAAGCTTTCTTT.

This sequence joins TRBV27 and TRBJ1-1; weak D call: TRBD1 (6 bases). Per germline, CDR1 MNHEY and CDR2 SMNVEV (reference sequence). The V gene lost 6 bases and the J gene lost 5 bases, with 13 bases spanning the gap. The CDR3 covers 13 residues. CDR3 in DNA: TGTGCCAGCAGCACACTAGGGGGAACTGAAGCTTTCTTT. Its protein is CASSTLGGTEAFF.

The count of this clone is one. The rearrangement uses TRBV5-1 and TRBJ1-2, with 9 bases fitting TRBD1. This CDR3 is 15 amino acids long. Germline trimming cut 1 base from V and 6 bases from J; bases unmatched to any gene: 7. Germline CDR1 is SGHRS and CDR2 is YFSETQ. DNA for the CDR3: TGCGCCAGCAGCTTGAACAGGGGGCGAGGTGATGGCTACACCTTC. As protein: CASSLNRGRGDGYTF.

The CDR3 sequence is CASSFKAESTDTQYF. The CDR3 DNA follows: TGTGCCAGCAGCTTTAAGGCTGAGAGCACAGATACGCAGTATTTT. V usage is TRBV7-3 and J usage is TRBJ2-3; D call uncertain. Germline V gene sequence: CDR1 SGHTA, CDR2 FQGTGA. V was shortened by 3 bases and J by 0 bases, with 10 bases between the two germline ends. The CDR3 spans 15 residues. Drawing the rest from reference TRBV7-3 and TRBJ2-3, the complete variable domain is GAGVSQTPSNKVTEKGKYVELRCDPISGHTALYWYRQSLGQGPEFLIYFQGTGAADDSGLPNDRFFAVRPEGSVSTLKIQRTERGDSAVYLCASSFKAESTDTQYFGPGTRLTVL.

The V and J genes are TRBV18 and TRBJ2-7; 12 bases agree with TRBD1. Trimming removed 1 base from V and 6 bases from J; junction bases left unmatched: 10. From germline, CDR1 is KGHSH and CDR2 LQKENI. CDR3 length: 17 amino acids. CDR3 sequence: CASSPRILGQGAGEQYF. In DNA, the CDR3 is TGTGCCAGCTCACCACGAATCTTGGGACAGGGGGCAGGCGAGCAGTACTTC.

The CDR3 DNA follows: TGTGCCAGCAGCCCCGAATCGGGGGGATCCTACGAGCAGTACTTC. Translated, it gives CASSPESGGSYEQYF. V is TRBV7-2 and J is TRBJ2-7; 7 bases fit TRBD2. The ends lost 5 bases at V and 1 base at J; junction bases unmatched: 8. The CDR3 spans 15 residues. Germline loops: CDR1 SGHTA, CDR2 FQGNSA.

The chain uses TRBV19 and TRBJ1-2; tentatively, D is TRBD1 (5 bases). CDR3 length equals 13 residues. CDR1 is LNHDA and CDR2 is SQIVND in the germline V gene (reference sequence). Trimming removed 3 bases from V and 3 bases from J, with 8 bases in between. The CDR3 bases are TGTGCCAGTAGTATTGGGACGGACTATGGCTACACCTTC. The encoded protein is CASSIGTDYGYTF.

The J gene is TRBJ1-5, the V gene TRBV27; 8 nucleotides line up with TRBD1. This CDR3 spans 14 amino acids. CDR1 is MNHEY, CDR2 SMNVEV, per germline (reference sequence). V was clipped by 4 bases and J by 7 bases; unmatched bases: 6. CDR3 nucleotide sequence: TGTGCCAGCAGTTATGGACAGGGTGTCCAGCCCCAGCATTTT. Protein product: CASSYGQGVQPQHF.

The J gene is TRBJ2-2, the V gene TRBV30, with D perhaps given as TRBD1 or TRBD2 (5 bases each). Germline V CDR1 and CDR2: GTSNPN, SVGIG (reference sequence). The CDR3 has 13 residues. V shed 3 bases and J shed 5 bases, with 10 bases lying between them. The CDR3 loop is CAWSRDPTGELFF. CDR3 bases: TGTGCCTGGAGCCGGGACCCAACCGGGGAGCTGTTTTTT.

This chain joins TRBV4-1 and TRBJ1-1; D is uncertain. Deletions cut 0 bases from V and 7 bases from J, with 12 bases between. Per the germline V gene, CDR1 is MGHRA and CDR2 is YSYEKL. This CDR3 is built from 14 residues. CDR3 in amino acids: CASSQEHSKYEAFF. CDR3 coding DNA: TGCGCCAGCAGCCAAGAGCACAGCAAATATGAAGCTTTCTTT.

The V and J genes are TRBV11-2 and TRBJ2-1; 10 nucleotides line up with TRBD1. Germline V CDR1 and CDR2: SGHAT, FQNNGV. The CDR3 runs to 17 residues. Trimming at V came to 4 bases and at J to 2 bases, leaving 8 bases not matched to a gene. The CDR3 DNA is TGTGCCAGCAGCTCAAGACAGGGGGCCATAACCTACAATGAGCAGTTCTTC. Protein: CASSSRQGAITYNEQFF.